A selection of T cell receptor beta chains follows, all from one sample in a study of CD8 T cells in Susac syndrome. TCRdb processed the immunoSEQ multiplex PCR reads anew with MiXCR; each CDR3 protein has one entry. The top ten hold 0.25% to 0.4% of the sample, which has 90,000 or so distinct CDR3 sequences, roughly 93% seen once. The material sequenced was CD8+ T cells from PBMCs. These TCRs come from a human donor in good health. Both conserved end residues are part of each CDR3. Size tells how often a clone was seen (once, few, many) or the class of an expanded clone, and some rows leave it out.

J,V,size,CDR3
TRBJ2-3,TRBV9,-,CASSVVGLPRDTQYF
TRBJ1-1,TRBV29-1,-,CSVEGGADTEAFF
TRBJ2-7,TRBV3-1,-,CASSQGARPYEQYF
TRBJ2-2,TRBV30,-,CAWSVPRENTGELFF
TRBJ2-5,TRBV7-9,-,CASSSSGLPQETQYF
TRBJ2-7,TRBV29-1,-,CSVSSGQVREQYF
TRBJ2-5,TRBV4-2,-,CASSQLLAGETQYF
TRBJ2-7,TRBV4-2,-,CASSQDQGIAGGWEQYF
TRBJ1-1,TRBV5-6,-,CASSPQGVEAFF
TRBJ1-2,TRBV29-1,-,CSVEVWGQYGYTF
TRBJ1-1,TRBV9,-,CASSGGDRGYTEAFF
TRBJ2-1,TRBV13,-,CASSSLTDRASEQFF
TRBJ2-1,TRBV27,-,CASSLSGGAIDEQFF
TRBJ1-1,TRBV4-1,-,CASSQVEGGAEAFF
TRBJ1-1,TRBV29-1,-,CSAENTEAFF
TRBJ1-2,TRBV19,-,CASSVASGHGGDGYTF
TRBJ2-7,TRBV5-4,once,CASSFYGRVEQYF
TRBJ2-5,TRBV5-4,-,CASSVSGWGGETQYF
TRBJ1-1,TRBV19,-,CASSGGGEGTEAFF
TRBJ1-1,TRBV27,-,CASSAQGGEAFF
TRBJ2-7,TRBV7-7,-,CASSLGASGDYEQYF
TRBJ1-4,TRBV7-9,-,CASSLRGLTNEKLFF
TRBJ1-5,TRBV23-1,-,CASSQVHFNQPQHF
TRBJ2-5,TRBV2,-,CASSSGLGYRETQYF
TRBJ2-1,TRBV9,-,CASSVDSYNEQFF
TRBJ2-7,TRBV2,few,CASTTGKGPNEQYF
TRBJ2-3,TRBV6-1,once,CASGGADTQYF
TRBJ2-5,TRBV24-1,-,CATSPGAWEETQYF
TRBJ1-2,TRBV12-3/TRBV12-4,-,CASSLERWSYTF
TRBJ2-1,TRBV15,-,CATSRETSGGNEQFF
TRBJ2-1,TRBV29-1,-,CSAGPWSGAGDNEQFF
TRBJ2-5,TRBV6-6,-,CASTPSGGRETQYF
TRBJ1-1,TRBV5-1,-,CASSLAPDEAFF
TRBJ1-2,TRBV7-6,-,CASSGGGDYGYTF
TRBJ1-1,TRBV29-1,-,CSVEDLDSTEAFF
TRBJ2-7,TRBV20-1,-,CSASFTGSYEQYF